The clone carrying this TCR beta chain was counted at least ten times. The CDR3 sequence is 17 residues long. Germline V gives CDR1 SGHTA, CDR2 FQGNSA. The junction had 8 bases not matched to a gene; V was cut back by 1 base and J by 0 bases. This sample stems from a study of early T cells in non-severe SARS-CoV-2 infection. Attached unique molecular identifiers marked individual cDNA molecules. TCRdb recomputed calls from the 5' RACE reads with MiXCR, one row per CDR3 protein. The repertoire holds 20,000 to 25,000 distinct CDR3 sequences, with roughly 4.2% as singletons. Sequencing used whole blood. This rearrangement joins TRBV7-2 to TRBJ1-1, with 7 bases lining up with TRBD1. This TCR was recovered from an adult who was a healthcare worker with PCR-confirmed SARS-CoV-2 infection or an uninfected control (not recorded which). In nucleotides, the CDR3 is TGTGCCAGCAGCTTAGGCGGGACAGCTATCATGAACACTGAAGCTTTCTTT. Protein: CASSLGGTAIMNTEAFF.